This T cell receptor beta chain was observed in a study of PD-L1 blockade in urothelial cancer. Study summary: After treatment start, blood was analyzed at 3 weeks (second dose) and at 6 weeks.

Time point of the sample: peripheral blood 6 weeks after treatment start. Between the trimmed V and J ends, which lost 6 bases and 4 bases, there was a span of 16 bases. CDR1 is SQVTM and CDR2 is ANQGSEA in the germline V gene. The CDR3 extends over 13 amino acids. The investigators introduced synthetic TCR analog templates into each PCR as spikes. Data came from immunoSEQ multiplex PCR; TCRdb stores just in-frame clones and leaves some out. This sample has about 36,000 clones, with around 84% found just once. This clone has just one count. The chain links TRBV29-1 to TRBJ2-7, with D maybe TRBD2 (5 bases). The receptor was isolated from a man aged 35-49 years with urothelial cancer. The sequences come from PBMCs, collected around atezolizumab (anti-PD-L1) treatment. Here the CDR3 reads CSVKVASGYEQYF. CDR3 nucleotides: TGCAGCGTCAAAGTGGCCAGCGGTTACGAGCAGTACTTC.